The next 27 T cell receptor beta chains were all read from a single sample in a study of T-cell reconstitution after alpha-beta-depleted transplantation in children. A library of TCRbeta sequences, prepared with unique molecular identifiers, was generated. Using its own MiXCR run on the PCR reads, TCRdb lists one record per CDR3 protein. The table has 450,000 to 600,000 distinct CDR3 sequences, approximately 12% seen once; the top ten hold about 2%. Material: PBMCs, mostly from graft donor cells, obtained 360 days after TCRalphabeta/CD19-depleted stem cell transplant. Receptors were obtained from a male patient younger than 18 who had a stem cell transplant for acute myeloid leukemia, so the T cells may come from the graft donor.

Details on this clonotype: No conserved phenylalanine or tryptophan ends this CDR3, so it is likely a read error. This sequence joins TRBV27 and TRBJ1-6, with TRBD1 identical over 8 bases. The CDR3 contains 15 residues. CDR1 MNHEY and CDR2 SMNVEV come from the germline V gene (reference sequence). J lost 8 bases, V lost 3 bases, and 6 bases had no gene match. CDR3 amino acids: CASSFGSGGHSPLHV. The CDR3 coding sequence is TGTGCCAGCAGTTTTGGATCAGGGGGCCATTCACCCCTCCACGTT.

The CDR3 spells CASTRSLAKNIQYF. The CDR3 nucleotides are TGTGCCAGCACCAGGAGTTTAGCCAAAAACATTCAGTACTTC. This rearrangement joins TRBV28 to TRBJ2-4; no clear D. This CDR3 spans 14 amino acids. V was cut by 7 bases and J by 0 bases, with 10 bases left in between. Germline CDR1 reads MDHEN; CDR2 reads SYDVKM. Variable domain in full (rest from reference TRBV28 and TRBJ2-4): DVKVTQSSRYLVKRTGEKVFLECVQDMDHENMFWYRQDPGLGLRLIYFSYDVKMKEKGDIPEGYSVSREKKERFSLILESASTNQTSMYLCASTRSLAKNIQYFGAGTRLSVL.

Concerning this clonotype itself: Just one base apart from a much larger clone, this may be a read error. This chain connects TRBV20-1 to TRBJ2-2; D might be TRBD2 (6 bases). The CDR3 has 13 amino acids. Per germline, CDR1 DFQATT and CDR2 SNEGSKA (reference sequence). V was clipped by 3 bases and J by 4 bases, with 9 bases between them. The CDR3 coding sequence is TGCAGTGCTAGTCGCGGGACCACCGGGGAGCTGTTTTTT. It translates to CSASRGTTGELFF.

Ten or more counts support this clonotype. The germline gene is not matched at one end of the junction; a read error may be the cause. The chain recombines TRBV7-7 with TRBJ2-3; possible D gene TRBD2, 5 bases. This CDR3 contains 15 residues. CDR1 is SSHAT and CDR2 is FNYEAQ in the germline V gene (reference sequence). This CDR3 is CASSLGGRDTDTQYF. The CDR3 DNA follows: TGTGCTAGCAGCTTAGGAGGTCGCGACACAGATACGCAGTATTTT. The full variable domain, with the rest looked up from reference TRBV7-7 and TRBJ2-3, is GAGVSQSPRYKVTKRGQDVTLRCDPISSHATLYWYQQALGQGPEFLTYFNYEAQPDKSGLPSDRFSAERPEGSISTLTIQRTEQRDSAMYRCASSLGGRDTDTQYFGPGTRLTVL.

This clonotype occurred a few times. The rearrangement uses TRBV20-1 and TRBJ2-1; D might be TRBD1 (6 bases). CDR1 is DFQATT, CDR2 SNEGSKA, per germline (reference sequence). CDR3 length: 11 residues. Trimming took off 3 bases at V and 8 bases at J, with 8 bases between the two ends. The DNA of the CDR3 is TGCAGTGCTAGTACAGGGTATGAGCAGTTCTTC. Encoded protein: CSASTGYEQFF.

This clonotype was observed a few times. V is TRBV10-3 and J is TRBJ2-5; 12 nucleotides agree with TRBD2. V shed 3 bases and J 2 bases; nucleotides not matched to a gene: 4. CDR1 and CDR2 (germline): ENHRY, SYGVKD. This CDR3 has 16 amino acids. CDR3 sequence: CAISDSGLAGQETQYF. DNA for the CDR3: TGTGCCATCAGTGACTCCGGACTAGCGGGACAAGAGACCCAGTACTTC.

A word on this clonotype: This could be a read error, since a much larger clone is one nucleotide away. V and J are TRBV6-1 and TRBJ2-7; D may be TRBD1 (6 bases). V dropped 1 base and J dropped 2 bases, with 12 bases sitting between them. Germline values: CDR1 MNHNS, CDR2 SASEGT. This CDR3 is 15 amino acids long. Here the CDR3 reads CASSEVFGDTYEQYF. CDR3 coding DNA: TGTGCCAGCAGTGAAGTATTTGGGGACACCTACGAGCAGTACTTC.

This clonotype was seen a handful of times. The chain joins TRBV30 to TRBJ2-7; D is possibly TRBD1 (5 bases). V lost 4 bases and J lost 5, with 18 bases in between. Germline CDR1 and CDR2: GTSNPN and SVGIG (reference sequence). CDR3 length: 14 amino acids. CDR3 DNA: TGTGCCTGGACCAAGGGGTGGTCCCTAGACGAGCAGTACTTC. Translating it yields CAWTKGWSLDEQYF. Looking up the rest from reference TRBV30 and TRBJ2-7 gives the full variable domain: SQTIHQWPATLVQPVGSPLSLECTVEGTSNPNLYWYRQAAGRGLQLLFYSVGIGQISSEVPQNLSASRPQDRQFILSSKKLLLSDSGFYLCAWTKGWSLDEQYFGPGTRLTVT.

This clonotype is a singleton in its sample. V usage is TRBV5-1 and J usage is TRBJ2-1, with a weak D call TRBD2 (6 bases). Germline-derived CDR1 and CDR2 are SGHRS and YFSETQ. The CDR3 runs to 17 residues. V was trimmed by 0 bases and J by 7 bases, leaving 20 bases between them. The CDR3 spells CASSLGRNSGLGNEQFF. The CDR3 DNA sequence: TGCGCCAGCAGCTTGGGGCGGAATAGCGGTCTTGGAAATGAGCAGTTCTTC. The full variable domain, rest sourced from reference TRBV5-1 and TRBJ2-1, is KAGVTQTPRYLIKTRGQQVTLSCSPISGHRSVSWYQQTPGQGLQFLFEYFSETQRNKGNFPGRFSGRQFSNSRSEMNVSTLELGDSALYLCASSLGRNSGLGNEQFFGPGTRLTVL.

The chain links TRBV20-1 to TRBJ2-7, with 11 nucleotides matching TRBD2. The CDR3 sequence is 15 residues long. Germline V CDR1 and CDR2: DFQATT, SNEGSKA (reference sequence). V lost 6 bases, J lost 0 bases, and 7 bases stayed unmatched. CDR3 nucleotides: TGCAGTGCGGGGGGGGGGACTAGCGGCTCCTACGAGCAGTACTTC. This translates into CSAGGGTSGSYEQYF.

The CDR3 nucleotides read TGTGCCAGTAGTTCCCAGATGTACGACGGCGAGCAGTACTTC. It is translated as CASSSQMYDGEQYF. J is TRBJ2-7 and V is TRBV19; D gene uncertain. CDR1 LNHDA and CDR2 SQIVND come from the germline V gene (reference sequence). V was clipped by 5 bases and J by 6 bases, with 17 bases between them. This CDR3 is built from 14 residues.

The rearrangement joins TRBV7-9 to TRBJ2-7; D is ambiguous. The CDR3 totals 13 residues. Germline CDR1 is SEHNR and CDR2 is FQNEAQ (reference sequence). Between the trimmed V and J ends, which lost 4 bases and 4 bases, there was a span of 11 bases. Here the CDR3 DNA reads TGTGCCAGCAGCTATGGGCAGTCGTACGAGCAGTACTTC. Translated, it gives CASSYGQSYEQYF.

There are many counts of this clonotype. The V gene is TRBV28, the J gene TRBJ2-5; D is possibly TRBD2 (6 bases). The ends were cut back, 6 bases at V and 5 bases at J, with 10 bases in the middle. The CDR3 totals 12 residues. Germline V lookup: CDR1 MDHEN, CDR2 SYDVKM. CDR3 region: CASRGGFETQYF. The CDR3 DNA reads TGTGCCAGCAGGGGGGGTTTCGAGACCCAGTACTTC.

This chain uses TRBV4-2 with TRBJ2-6; 9 bases are a match to TRBD1. Germline trimming cut 3 bases from V and 0 bases from J; bases unmatched to any gene: 9. The CDR3 contains 19 residues. Per the germline V gene, CDR1 is LGHNA and CDR2 is YNFKEQ. The CDR3 nucleotides are TGTGCCAGCAGCCAGTCGGGAGCGGGACAGGGCTCTGGGGCCAACGTCCTGACTTTC. Protein: CASSQSGAGQGSGANVLTF.

This clonotype was detected only a few times. This chain connects TRBV9 to TRBJ1-2; no clear D. CDR1 and CDR2 (germline): SGDLS, YYNGEE. The CDR3 is 12 amino acids. V shed 2 bases and J shed 4 bases, with 6 bases lying between them. Written as DNA, the CDR3 is TGTGCCAGCAGCGTCGGACTCTATGGCTACACCTTC. Protein: CASSVGLYGYTF.

This clonotype was found many times. The chain carries TRBV18 and TRBJ2-5, with D unresolved. The V end lost 4 bases, the J end lost 5 bases, and 5 bases lay between the germline ends. Germline V gene lookup returns CDR1 KGHSH and CDR2 LQKENI. This CDR3 spans 11 amino acids. In DNA, the CDR3 is TGTGCCAGCTCACGCAAGGAGACCCAGTACTTC. Its protein product is CASSRKETQYF.

In this sample, this clonotype turned up many times. The V call is TRBV21-1, the J call TRBJ2-1. TRBV21-1 is labeled a pseudogene. The length of the CDR3 is 16 residues. The CDR3 DNA sequence: TGTGCCAGCAGCAAAGTACAATGGACTACCCACAATGAGCAGTTCTTC. The encoded protein is CASSKVQWTTHNEQFF.

V is TRBV29-1 and J is TRBJ2-7; D is possibly TRBD1 or TRBD2 (5 bases each). Trimming stripped 7 bases from V and 3 bases from J, with 16 bases between. Germline CDR1 reads SQVTM; CDR2 reads ANQGSEA. The CDR3 sequence is 13 residues long. The CDR3 DNA follows: TGCAGCGCCTCCCGGGGCTTCAACTACGAGCAGTACTTC. Amino acid sequence: CSASRGFNYEQYF.

This clonotype was picked up one time. The rearrangement joins TRBV10-3 to TRBJ2-2; TRBD2 agrees at 10 bases. The V and J ends lost 3 bases and 4 bases, in that order; junction bases with no gene match: 8. Germline loops: CDR1 ENHRY, CDR2 SYGVKD. The CDR3 runs to 17 residues. CDR3 in amino acids: CAISEGGLAESTGELFF. As DNA, the CDR3 is TGTGCCATCAGTGAAGGAGGACTAGCGGAAAGCACCGGGGAGCTGTTTTTT.

This clonotype appeared a single time. V is TRBV27 and J is TRBJ2-7; D remains unclear. Germline V gene sequence: CDR1 MNHEY, CDR2 SMNVEV (reference sequence). The CDR3 is 13 residues long. V dropped 3 bases and J dropped 3 bases, with 9 bases sitting between them. CDR3 nucleotide sequence: TGTGCCAGCAGTTTTTACGGCTACTACGAGCAGTACTTC. The encoded protein is CASSFYGYYEQYF.

This clonotype has more than one count but fewer than ten. The chain couples TRBV28 to TRBJ1-1, with no clear D. The CDR3 is 15 amino acids. The V gene's germline CDR1 is MDHEN and CDR2 SYDVKM. The V gene lost 6 bases and the J gene lost 2 bases, with 16 bases spanning the gap. The CDR3 sequence is CASSVPWQENTEAFF. The CDR3 region has the DNA TGTGCCAGCAGCGTTCCATGGCAGGAAAACACTGAAGCTTTCTTT.

This clonotype was counted only a few times. The chain links TRBV5-1 to TRBJ2-7; TRBD1 matches 9 bases. The CDR3 covers 16 residues. The V and J ends lost 1 base and 3 bases, in that order; junction bases with no gene match: 8. Looked up from germline, CDR1 is SGHRS and CDR2 is YFSETQ. For the CDR3, the DNA is TGCGCCAGCAGCTTGAGGAGGAGGGACAGGGACTACGAGCAGTACTTC. This sequence encodes CASSLRRRDRDYEQYF.

The genes are TRBV3-1 and TRBJ2-5; 9 bases map to TRBD2. V dropped 4 bases and J dropped 1; count of bases not matched to a gene: 4. Per germline, CDR1 LGHDT and CDR2 YNNKEL (reference sequence). This CDR3 region has 15 residues. The DNA for the CDR3 is TGTGCCAGCAGCCTAGCGGGAGAAGGCCAAGAGACCCAGTACTTC. It is translated as CASSLAGEGQETQYF.

This clonotype was detected many times. This chain connects TRBV14 to TRBJ2-3; D not resolved. The CDR3 runs 16 residues. V lost 0 bases, J lost 0 bases, and 10 bases lay in between. Per the germline V gene, CDR1 is SGHDN and CDR2 is FVKESK. The CDR3 DNA sequence: TGTGCCAGCAGCCAAGAGGAACTACGTAGCACAGATACGCAGTATTTT. This translates into CASSQEELRSTDTQYF.

In this sample, this clonotype turned up many times. This chain links TRBV29-1 with TRBJ1-4; no firm D call. The germline gives CDR1 SQVTM, CDR2 ANQGSEA. The CDR3 is made up of 13 amino acids. V lost 6 bases to trimming and J lost 6 bases, with 14 bases between them. This CDR3 is CSVPGPRYEKLFF. Written as DNA, the CDR3 is TGCAGCGTGCCCGGGCCTCGGTATGAAAAACTGTTTTTT. The variable domain in full, with the rest retrieved from reference TRBV29-1 and TRBJ1-4, is SAVISQKPSRDICQRGTSLTIQCQVDSQVTMMFWYRQQPGQSLTLIATANQGSEATYESGFVIDKFPISRPNLTFSTLTVSNMSPEDSSIYLCSVPGPRYEKLFFGSGTQLSVL.

This clonotype was seen only a few times. This rearrangement joins TRBV7-8 to TRBJ1-5, with TRBD1 matching over 7 bases. Germline lookup yields CDR1 SGHVS and CDR2 FQNEAQ. The length of the CDR3 is 16 residues. With 6 bases clipped from V and 7 bases from J, the junction kept 15 bases outside the gene matches. DNA for the CDR3: TGTGCCAGCAGTGTTTCTACCCGGGACAGAAGACAGCCCCAGCATTTT. Protein: CASSVSTRDRRQPQHF.

The V call is TRBV12-3 or TRBV12-4, the J call TRBJ2-7; 12 positions match TRBD1. The CDR3 is made up of 15 amino acids. Trimming cost V 1 base and J 4 bases; bases outside gene matches: 2. CDR3 residues: CASSLGGQGAYEQYF. The CDR3, as DNA: TGTGCCAGCAGTTTAGGGGGACAGGGGGCATACGAGCAGTACTTC.